The clone carrying this T cell receptor (beta chain) was seen repeatedly, ten times or more. Clinical symptoms, serum thyroxine, TRAb, thyroid ultrasound and orbital computed tomography were relied on for diagnosis. An approximately 10 ml volume of fresh peripheral blood provided the PBMCs. As the template, RNA transcripts were used to amplify TCR beta CDR3 regions. Scientists carried out first-round RT-PCR using HTBI primers and then a second-round multiplex PCR. TCRdb re-analysed the multiplex PCR reads in MiXCR, keeping a single row per CDR3 protein. Altogether about 400,000 distinct CDR3 sequences are present, around 20% being singletons, with the ten largest covering roughly 1.6%. The sample is drawn from a study of Graves' ophthalmopathy and Graves' hyperthyroidism. CDR3 size: 16 residues. CDR1 and CDR2 from the germline V gene are SGHRS and YFSETQ. V lost 0 bases to trimming and J lost 0 bases, with 10 bases between them.

The chain couples TRBV5-1 to TRBJ1-3; D may be TRBD1 (5 bases). The sample taken for sequencing was peripheral blood. This TCR derives from a woman younger than 35 with Graves' ophthalmopathy. CDR3 amino acids: CASSLEGPSSGNTIYF. The DNA for the CDR3 is TGCGCCAGCAGCTTGGAGGGACCGTCCTCTGGAAACACCATATATTTT.